The 26 T cell receptor beta chains reported below all come from one sample, sequenced in a study of radiation and T cells in renal cell carcinoma. The table came from immunoSEQ multiplex PCR; TCRdb's copy has only in-frame clones and leaves some out. Here the sample spans 150,000 to 200,000 clones, 88% being singletons. Time point denoted: blood 4 weeks post-SBRT, at nephrectomy. The treatment here: 15 Gy SBRT to primary tumor, nephrectomy 4 weeks later. This specimen consisted of blood, obtained from a patient whose treatment included radiotherapy and nephrectomy. These receptors were taken from a woman in her forties or fifties with renal cell carcinoma.

This chain joins TRBV19 and TRBJ2-2, with TRBD1 identical over 10 bases. The CDR3 is made up of 14 amino acids. The J segment lost 10 bases and the V segment lost 5 bases, leaving 7 bases of the junction unmatched. Per germline, CDR1 LNHDA and CDR2 SQIVND (reference sequence). Here the CDR3 reads CASSSSTGGTELFF. CDR3 DNA sequence: TGTGCCAGTAGTTCCTCGACAGGGGGCACGGAGCTGTTTTTT.

The chain has TRBV7-2 and TRBJ2-5; 9 bases are a match to TRBD2. Germline V CDR1 and CDR2: SGHTA, FQGNSA. The CDR3 totals 15 residues. Trimming removed 1 base from V and 5 bases from J; junction bases left unmatched: 5. The CDR3, as DNA: TGTGCCAGCAGCTTAGTGCGGGGGGGCGCGGAGACCCAGTACTTC. Translation gives CASSLVRGGAETQYF.

J is TRBJ2-5 and V is TRBV7-6; TRBD1 aligns across 12 bases. Germline CDR1 is SGHVS and CDR2 is FNYEAQ. Trimming cost V 6 bases and J 2 bases; bases outside gene matches: 10. CDR3 length equals 17 residues. The CDR3 here is CASSERPGQGAQETQYF. Here the CDR3 DNA reads TGTGCCAGCAGTGAACGTCCGGGACAGGGGGCACAAGAGACCCAGTACTTC.

The J gene is TRBJ2-7, the V gene TRBV7-9; TRBD1 is a possible D gene (6 bases). Deletions cut 5 bases from V and 9 bases from J, with 20 bases between. Germline CDR1 is SEHNR and CDR2 is FQNEAQ (reference sequence). This CDR3 has 14 amino acids. As DNA, the CDR3 is TGTGCCAGCAGCGGGGACACCCGTAGATTTTGGCAGTACTTC. It yields the protein CASSGDTRRFWQYF.

This clone was detected only once. This rearrangement joins TRBV4-2 to TRBJ2-5, with a tentative D call TRBD2 (6 bases). Between the trimmed V and J ends, which lost 0 bases and 5 bases, there was a span of 16 bases. CDR1 and CDR2 (germline): LGHNA, YNFKEQ. The CDR3 length is 16 residues. DNA of the CDR3: TGTGCCAGCAGCCAAGACGGCGGGGCGTTTCAGGAGACCCAGTACTTC. It codes for CASSQDGGAFQETQYF.

The rearrangement joins TRBV15 to TRBJ1-1; a weak D match, TRBD1 (6 bases). V dropped 1 base and J dropped 3 bases, with 15 bases sitting between them. The CDR3 runs 16 residues. Germline-derived CDR1 and CDR2 are LNHNV and YYDKDF (reference sequence). In DNA, the CDR3 is TGTGCCACCAGCAGAGGTAGGGGGGTGAGGGACACTGAAGCTTTCTTT. It encodes CATSRGRGVRDTEAFF.

V gene TRBV9 combines with J gene TRBJ1-2; 9 positions match TRBD1. Germline V gives CDR1 SGDLS, CDR2 YYNGEE. V gave up 4 bases and J gave up 2 bases; unmatched junction bases: 6. The CDR3 has 15 residues. This chain's CDR3 is CASSSRDRENYGYTF. The CDR3 bases are TGTGCCAGCAGCAGCCGGGACAGGGAAAACTATGGCTACACCTTC.

This clone was detected once. The chain carries TRBV4-3 and TRBJ2-2; D call uncertain. This CDR3 is 16 amino acids long. Germline V gives CDR1 LGHNA, CDR2 YSLEER. The V gene lost 3 bases and the J gene lost 6 bases, with 17 bases spanning the gap. The CDR3 DNA is TGCGCCAGCAGCCACCGACTGCCGTTAGCATCCGGGGAGCTGTTTTTT. Encoded protein: CASSHRLPLASGELFF.

The chain recombines TRBV2 with TRBJ2-2, with 12 bases matching TRBD2. The V segment lost 10 bases and the J segment 13 bases; nucleotides outside the gene matches: 19. Germline loops: CDR1 SNHLY, CDR2 FYNNEI. The CDR3 length is 16 residues. In DNA, the CDR3 is TGTGCCACCACCACAGTCCGGGCTAGCGGGGGGGCAGGGCTGTTTTTT. Protein product: CATTTVRASGGAGLFF. Together with reference TRBV2 and TRBJ2-2, the CDR3 gives the full variable domain: EPEVTQTPSHQVTQMGQEVILRCVPISNHLYFYWYRQILGQKVEFLVSFYNNEISEKSEIFDDQFSVERPDGSNFTLKIRSTKLEDSAMYFCATTTVRASGGAGLFFGEGSRLTVL.

CDR3 sequence: CASSRSRWVNTEAFF. CDR3 sequence (DNA): TGTGCCAGCAGCCGATCTAGATGGGTGAACACTGAAGCTTTCTTT. This chain connects TRBV7-2 to TRBJ1-1; D uncertain. V gave up 5 bases and J gave up 0 bases, with 13 bases separating them. Germline V gives CDR1 SGHTA, CDR2 FQGNSA. CDR3 size: 15 residues.

The chain employs TRBV18 and TRBJ1-3; 8 bases fit TRBD1. The ends lost 2 bases at V and 4 bases at J; junction bases unmatched: 4. This CDR3 is built from 15 residues. Per germline, CDR1 KGHSH and CDR2 LQKENI. CDR3 protein: CASSPAGTGGNTIYF. As DNA, the CDR3 is TGTGCCAGCTCACCAGCCGGGACAGGCGGAAACACCATATATTTT.

This sequence joins TRBV7-2 and TRBJ2-5, with D tentatively TRBD2 (6 bases). V lost 5 bases and J 2 bases, leaving 15 bases between the germline ends. The CDR3 length is 15 residues. Per the germline V gene, CDR1 is SGHTA and CDR2 is FQGNSA. CDR3 loop: CASSAPTRSQETQYF. CDR3 bases: TGTGCCAGCAGCGCCCCGACTAGATCACAAGAGACCCAGTACTTC.

This clone occurred once. The genes are TRBV18 and TRBJ2-3; D is possibly TRBD1 or TRBD2 (5 bases each). Germline CDR1 and CDR2: KGHSH and LQKENI. The V end was cut by 0 bases, the J end by 4 bases, with 8 bases between. CDR3 size: 14 residues. In nucleotides, the CDR3 is TGTGCCAGCTCACCACCGGGGACCCCAGATACGCAGTATTTT. Protein: CASSPPGTPDTQYF. Full variable domain (outside the CDR3, taken from reference TRBV18 and TRBJ2-3): NAGVMQNPRHLVRRRGQEARLRCSPMKGHSHVYWYRQLPEEGLKFMVYLQKENIIDESGMPKERFSAEFPKEGPSILRIQQVVRGDSAAYFCASSPPGTPDTQYFGPGTRLTVL.

This sequence joins TRBV6-5 and TRBJ1-1, with D possibly TRBD1 on 6 matching bases. Per the germline V gene, CDR1 is MNHEY and CDR2 is SVGAGI. This CDR3 spans 15 amino acids. V was trimmed by 0 bases and J by 5 bases, leaving 13 bases between them. This CDR3 reads CASSYSPGGRTEAFF. In DNA form, the CDR3 reads TGTGCCAGCAGTTACTCTCCGGGGGGCCGGACTGAAGCTTTCTTT.

In its sample, this clone was seen a few times. The chain recombines TRBV23-1 with TRBJ2-3, with unresolved D. TRBV23-1 is given ORF status, its function remaining uncertain. CDR3 size: 11 residues. Trimming left V 2 bases short and J 6 bases short, with 3 bases between. As DNA, the CDR3 is TGCGCCAGCAGTCAAGGGGATACGCAGTATTTT. Amino acids: CASSQGDTQYF.

This clone was seen a few times. This chain joins TRBV6-5 and TRBJ1-1; D is ambiguous. The CDR3 covers 13 residues. V shed 6 bases and J shed 0 bases, with 8 bases lying between them. Germline V CDR1 and CDR2: MNHEY, SVGAGI. The CDR3 protein is CASSRGLNTEAFF. CDR3 bases: TGTGCCAGCAGCCGAGGTTTGAACACTGAAGCTTTCTTT.

The chain links TRBV13 to TRBJ1-2, with D possibly being TRBD1 (6 bases). The CDR3 contains 14 residues. Germline lookup yields CDR1 PRHDT and CDR2 FYEKMQ (reference sequence). The V and J ends lost 3 bases and 8 bases respectively, with 16 bases between them. The CDR3 is CASSFGRGPSGYTF. CDR3 nucleotides: TGTGCCAGCAGCTTCGGCAGGGGCCCTAGCGGCTACACCTTC. The variable domain in full, completed from reference TRBV13 and TRBJ1-2, reads AAGVIQSPRHLIKEKRETATLKCYPIPRHDTVYWYQQGPGQDPQFLISFYEKMQSDKGSIPDRFSAQQFSDYHSELNMSSLELGDSALYFCASSFGRGPSGYTFGSGTRLTVV.

This chain uses TRBV7-2 with TRBJ1-2; D gene uncertain. Germline V gene lookup returns CDR1 SGHTA and CDR2 FQGNSA. This CDR3 region has 15 residues. Deletions cut 5 bases from V and 4 bases from J, with 17 bases between. CDR3 nucleotide sequence: TGTGCCAGCAGCCCACGTGGAGAGGCGATCTATGGCTACACCTTC. This sequence encodes CASSPRGEAIYGYTF.

V usage is TRBV18 and J usage is TRBJ2-2, with TRBD2 identical over 11 bases. Germline CDR1 and CDR2: KGHSH and LQKENI. The CDR3 consists of 16 residues. J gave up 4 bases and V 3 bases, and 4 bases lay outside the gene matches. The CDR3 reads CASSPLSGGATGELFF. The DNA for the CDR3 is TGTGCCAGCTCACCCCTTAGCGGGGGGGCCACCGGGGAGCTGTTTTTT.

This chain links TRBV28 with TRBJ1-5; D is unclear. The CDR3 extends over 16 amino acids. V lost 5 bases and J lost 5, with 19 bases in between. Germline V CDR1 and CDR2: MDHEN, SYDVKM. CDR3 nucleotide sequence: TGTGCCAGCAGTAACCTCCCCGGGAGGTCGGATCAGCCCCAGCATTTT. This codes for CASSNLPGRSDQPQHF.

The chain links TRBV7-9 to TRBJ1-2; TRBD1 aligns across 9 bases. The CDR3 totals 15 residues. Germline trimming cut 1 base from V and 3 bases from J; bases unmatched to any gene: 3. CDR1 SEHNR and CDR2 FQNEAQ come from the germline V gene (reference sequence). The CDR3 sequence is CASSLEQGAYYGYTF. In nucleotides, the CDR3 is TGTGCCAGCAGCTTAGAACAGGGGGCTTACTATGGCTACACCTTC.

This chain joins TRBV6-5 and TRBJ2-7; D is possibly TRBD1 or TRBD2 (5 bases each). With 4 bases removed from V and 6 bases from J, the gap between germline ends came to 13 bases. Germline CDR1 reads MNHEY; CDR2 reads SVGAGI. This CDR3 has 13 amino acids. The CDR3 DNA reads TGTGCCAGCAGTTCGGGGCCTCCTATCGAGCAGTACTTC. This encodes CASSSGPPIEQYF.

The chain links TRBV4-1 to TRBJ1-6; no definite D call. Germline V CDR1 and CDR2: MGHRA, YSYEKL. With 2 bases removed from V and 6 bases from J, the gap between germline ends came to 14 bases. The CDR3 extends over 16 amino acids. The DNA of the CDR3 is TGCGCCAGCAGCCAATTGTTGAGGGTTCGTAATTCACCCCTCCACTTT. Translation gives CASSQLLRVRNSPLHF.

The chain carries TRBV12-5 and TRBJ1-2, with D possibly TRBD1 on 6 matching bases. The CDR3 is 16 residues long. V lost 0 bases, J lost 2 bases, and 13 bases lay in between. Germline CDR1 reads LGHNT; CDR2 reads FRNRAP. The DNA for the CDR3 is TGTGCTAGTGGTTTGGTGGGGGGCCGACGAAACTATGGCTACACCTTC. It encodes CASGLVGGRRNYGYTF.

This clone was detected once. The CDR3 region has the DNA TGTGCCAGTAGTCCTTGGGAGGCGATTTACGAGCAGTACTTC. Protein product: CASSPWEAIYEQYF. The chain combines TRBV19 with TRBJ2-7, with D tentatively TRBD2 (6 bases). The germline V and J ends were trimmed by 5 bases and 4 bases, with 15 bases remaining between them. This CDR3 is 14 amino acids long. CDR1 is LNHDA and CDR2 is SQIVND in the germline V gene (reference sequence).

This chain joins TRBV30 and TRBJ2-5; TRBD2 agrees at 12 bases. With 5 bases clipped from V and 4 bases from J, the junction kept 2 bases outside the gene matches. Germline loops: CDR1 GTSNPN, CDR2 SVGIG (reference sequence). The length of the CDR3 is 13 residues. The CDR3 protein is CAWRTSGVETQYF. CDR3 nucleotides: TGTGCCTGGCGGACTAGCGGGGTAGAGACCCAGTACTTC.